Following are 28 T cell receptor beta chains from one sample sequenced in a study of T cell repertoires in cytomegalovirus infection. TCRdb reanalysed the reads using MiXCR and keeps one entry per CDR3 protein. The repertoire holds 250,000 or so distinct CDR3 sequences, with around 15% as singletons. Sequencing input: CD8+ T cells from PBMCs. These TCRs come from a human donor in good health (CMV status not recorded). Some clones in this sample may be carry-over from other donors' samples.

This clonotype appeared a few times. This chain joins TRBV2 and TRBJ2-5; 11 bases are a match to TRBD2. Germline V gene lookup returns CDR1 SNHLY and CDR2 FYNNEI. CDR3 size: 16 residues. The ends lost 1 base at V and 4 bases at J; junction bases unmatched: 5. The DNA for the CDR3 is TGTGCCAGCAGTGAAGTACCTGGACTAGCGGGAGAGACCCAGTACTTC. This sequence encodes CASSEVPGLAGETQYF. Supplemented by reference TRBV2 and TRBJ2-5, the full variable domain reads EPEVTQTPSHQVTQMGQEVILRCVPISNHLYFYWYRQILGQKVEFLVSFYNNEISEKSEIFDDQFSVERPDGSNFTLKIRSTKLEDSAMYFCASSEVPGLAGETQYFGPGTRLLVL.

This clonotype was counted only a few times. V is TRBV5-4 and J is TRBJ2-7, with 7 bases fitting TRBD1. The germline gives CDR1 SGHNT, CDR2 YYREEE (reference sequence). The CDR3 contains 15 residues. The V gene end was trimmed by 0 bases and the J gene end by 3 bases; junction bases not matched to a gene: 6. CDR3 bases: TGTGCCAGCAGCTTGGACGACAGGGCATACTACGAGCAGTACTTC. Translating gives CASSLDDRAYYEQYF.

V usage is TRBV25-1 and J usage is TRBJ2-1; D gene uncertain. Deletions cut 0 bases from V and 9 bases from J, with 12 bases between. Germline V CDR1 and CDR2: MGHDK, SYGVNS. The CDR3 totals 14 residues. CDR3 sequence: CASSEYFDPGEQFF. CDR3 nucleotides: TGTGCCAGCAGTGAATATTTTGACCCGGGTGAGCAGTTCTTC.

The chain has TRBV5-5 and TRBJ1-2; D is perhaps TRBD1 (5 bases). Trimming shortened V by 5 bases and J by 4 bases, and 18 bases separated the two germline ends. The CDR3 is made up of 15 amino acids. Per the germline V gene, CDR1 is SGHKS and CDR2 is YYEKEE (reference sequence). CDR3 sequence (DNA): TGTGCCAGCAGGCATGACAGAGGTGAGACCTATGGCTACACCTTC. Its protein is CASRHDRGETYGYTF.

In its sample, this clonotype was seen a few times. J is TRBJ2-4 and V is TRBV12-3 or TRBV12-4; unclear D gene. V was clipped by 1 base and J by 9 bases, with 7 bases between them. The CDR3 has 12 residues. The CDR3 reads CASSLEASIQYF. CDR3 DNA sequence: TGTGCCAGCAGTTTAGAGGCAAGCATTCAGTACTTC.

The chain combines TRBV19 with TRBJ1-5, with D unresolved. The CDR3 runs to 13 residues. The V gene lost 5 bases and the J gene lost 3 bases, with 8 bases spanning the gap. Germline-derived CDR1 and CDR2 are LNHDA and SQIVND (reference sequence). The DNA for the CDR3 is TGTGCCAGTAGTCCCCCCCTCAATCAGCCCCAGCATTTT. It encodes CASSPPLNQPQHF.

The chain employs TRBV25-1 and TRBJ2-3; 12 bases line up with TRBD2. The germline V gene has CDR1 MGHDK and CDR2 SYGVNS. The CDR3 length is 19 residues. Unmatched junction bases numbered 12, after V lost 0 bases and J lost 5 bases. CDR3 coding DNA: TGTGCCAGCAGTGAATATTTCTTCGGACTAGCGGGGACGAAAGATACGCAGTATTTT. It codes for CASSEYFFGLAGTKDTQYF.

This clonotype was seen a few times. The J gene is TRBJ2-1, the V gene TRBV29-1; D perhaps matches TRBD2 (6 bases). The germline gives CDR1 SQVTM, CDR2 ANQGSEA. This CDR3 contains 13 residues. V was cut by 6 bases and J by 0 bases, with 9 bases left in between. CDR3 in amino acids: CSVYGGSYNEQFF. Written as DNA, the CDR3 is TGCAGCGTCTACGGGGGCTCCTACAATGAGCAGTTCTTC.

In this sample, this clonotype turned up a few times. J is TRBJ2-3 and V is TRBV14, with 7 bases lining up with TRBD2. CDR1 SGHDN and CDR2 FVKESK come from the germline V gene. V trimming: 0 bases; J trimming: 5 bases; junction bases outside the gene matches: 17. The CDR3 covers 19 residues. CDR3 loop: CASSQDQTIVRGGGDTQYF. CDR3 nucleotide sequence: TGTGCCAGCAGCCAAGATCAAACTATCGTCCGGGGCGGGGGAGATACGCAGTATTTT.

This clonotype has only a few counts. The chain uses TRBV7-6 and TRBJ2-1; 9 nucleotides line up with TRBD2. V lost 0 bases, J lost 0 bases, and 3 bases stayed unmatched. The germline gives CDR1 SGHVS, CDR2 FNYEAQ. The CDR3 loop spans 17 amino acids. CDR3 sequence: CASSLAGGGASYNEQFF. The CDR3 nucleotides are TGTGCCAGCAGCTTAGCGGGCGGGGGGGCCTCCTACAATGAGCAGTTCTTC.

At least ten counts were recorded for this clonotype. The rearrangement links TRBV6-6 to TRBJ2-1, with D perhaps TRBD2 (6 bases). This CDR3 region has 17 residues. Trimming took 0 bases from V and 4 from J, leaving 16 bases between them. CDR1 is MNHNY, CDR2 SVGAGI, per germline (reference sequence). The CDR3 protein is CASSYSSDGGGYNEQFF. The CDR3 region has the DNA TGTGCCAGCAGTTACTCGAGTGACGGGGGTGGGTACAATGAGCAGTTCTTC.

This clonotype occurred many times. The rearrangement links TRBV7-2 to TRBJ1-2; D gene unclear. The CDR3 spans 12 residues. The germline V gene encodes CDR1 SGHTA and CDR2 FQGNSA. V was cut by 1 base and J by 2 bases, with 2 bases left in between. For the CDR3, the DNA is TGTGCCAGCAGCTTAGGAAACTATGGCTACACCTTC. It encodes CASSLGNYGYTF. The full variable domain, completed using reference TRBV7-2 and TRBJ1-2, is GAGVSQSPSNKVTEKGKDVELRCDPISGHTALYWYRQSLGQGLEFLIYFQGNSAPDKSGLPSDRFSAERTGGSVSTLTIQRTQQEDSAVYLCASSLGNYGYTFGSGTRLTVV.

This clonotype was counted a few times. The chain employs TRBV29-1 and TRBJ2-3; 9 bases agree with TRBD2. This CDR3 contains 15 residues. The V and J ends lost 7 bases and 2 bases, in that order; junction bases with no gene match: 10. From germline, CDR1 is SQVTM and CDR2 ANQGSEA. CDR3: CSAGSRGGDTDTQYF. In nucleotides, the CDR3 is TGCAGCGCTGGGAGCCGCGGGGGGGACACAGATACGCAGTATTTT.

The V call is TRBV7-9, the J call TRBJ1-2, with unresolved D. Germline V gene data show CDR1 as SEHNR and CDR2 as FQNEAQ (reference sequence). Trimming left V 4 bases short and J 3 bases short, with 15 bases between. The CDR3 covers 15 residues. The CDR3 protein is CASSSHLDLDYGYTF. CDR3 bases: TGTGCCAGCAGCTCACACTTGGACCTAGACTATGGCTACACCTTC.

For this clonotype: The junction and the germline gene differ at one end; a read error may be behind it. This chain links TRBV4-1 with TRBJ2-6; weak D call: TRBD2 (6 bases). Germline V gene data show CDR1 as MGHRA and CDR2 as YSYEKL. The CDR3 runs to 11 residues. In DNA form, the CDR3 reads TGCGCCAGCAGCCAAGGCGGGGCCGTCTCTTTC. It yields the protein CASSQGGAVSF.

This clonotype was recorded at least ten times. V gene TRBV12-3 or TRBV12-4 combines with J gene TRBJ2-5; D is unresolved. The CDR3 spans 15 residues. The germline V and J ends were trimmed by 4 bases and 4 bases, with 16 bases remaining between them. The CDR3 loop reads CASSSSDGPTETQYF. The CDR3 DNA reads as TGTGCCAGCAGTTCATCGGATGGTCCGACAGAGACCCAGTACTTC.

The table lists this clonotype with a count of one. This sequence may be a read error, since a much larger clone differs from it by one base. The chain carries TRBV11-2 and TRBJ1-1; 8 bases line up with TRBD1. Germline CDR1 reads SGHAT; CDR2 reads FQNNGV. This CDR3 has 14 amino acids. The CDR3 sequence is CASNLTGGITEAFF. DNA of the CDR3: TGTGCCAGCAACTTAACAGGGGGGATTACTGAAGCTTTCTTT.

Only one count was recorded for this clonotype. V gene TRBV4-1 combines with J gene TRBJ2-5; D is perhaps TRBD1 or TRBD2 (5 bases each). The CDR3 is 17 amino acids. Germline V gene data show CDR1 as MGHRA and CDR2 as YSYEKL. Deletions cut 2 bases from V and 3 bases from J, with 19 bases between. CDR3 bases: TGCGCCAGCAGCCAATCAGTCGGGGCCCTAGCAGAAGAGACCCAGTACTTC. It codes for CASSQSVGALAEETQYF.

This clonotype was found a few times. The chain uses TRBV19 and TRBJ1-1, with D possibly being TRBD1 (6 bases). This CDR3 comprises 15 residues. V shed 3 bases and J shed 4 bases, with 15 bases lying between them. CDR1 LNHDA and CDR2 SQIVND come from the germline V gene (reference sequence). The CDR3 protein is CASSIVGGLGTEAFF. DNA of the CDR3: TGTGCCAGTAGTATTGTTGGGGGGCTGGGCACTGAAGCTTTCTTT.

The chain joins TRBV19 to TRBJ1-1; 7 nucleotides agree with TRBD1. The CDR3 length is 15 residues. The junction had 9 bases not matched to a gene; V was cut back by 4 bases and J by 4 bases. Germline values: CDR1 LNHDA, CDR2 SQIVND (reference sequence). CDR3 loop: CASSRGQVAITEAFF. CDR3 bases: TGTGCCAGTAGTAGAGGACAGGTGGCGATCACTGAAGCTTTCTTT.

This clonotype appeared a few times. The rearrangement uses TRBV19 and TRBJ2-7, with D perhaps matching TRBD1 (5 bases). CDR3 length: 15 residues. Germline assignment: CDR1 LNHDA and CDR2 SQIVND (reference sequence). V was shortened by 3 bases and J by 0 bases, with 12 bases between the two germline ends. The CDR3 coding sequence is TGTGCCAGTAGTATTGCCCCGGACACCTCCTACGAGCAGTACTTC. Protein: CASSIAPDTSYEQYF.

The table lists this clonotype with many counts. V gene TRBV7-9 combines with J gene TRBJ2-5; perhaps TRBD2 as D (6 bases). Germline V gene sequence: CDR1 SEHNR, CDR2 FQNEAQ (reference sequence). Trimming removed 0 bases from V and 1 base from J, with 12 bases in between. CDR3 size: 16 residues. The CDR3 reads CASSLAGRGFQETQYF. In nucleotides, the CDR3 is TGTGCCAGCAGCTTAGCGGGGCGGGGATTCCAAGAGACCCAGTACTTC. The variable domain in full, completed from reference TRBV7-9 and TRBJ2-5, reads DTGVSQNPRHKITKRGQNVTFRCDPISEHNRLYWYRQTLGQGPEFLTYFQNEAQLEKSRLLSDRFSAERPKGSFSTLEIQRTEQGDSAMYLCASSLAGRGFQETQYFGPGTRLLVL.

The genes are TRBV14 and TRBJ2-2; 9 positions agree with TRBD1. Looked up from germline, CDR1 is SGHDN and CDR2 is FVKESK. V lost 1 base, J lost 3 bases, and 3 bases stayed unmatched. The CDR3 length is 16 residues. The CDR3 DNA reads TGTGCCAGCAGCCAAGTACAGGGGGCTTACACCGGGGAGCTGTTTTTT. Protein sequence: CASSQVQGAYTGELFF.

The chain links TRBV29-1 to TRBJ2-1, with 11 nucleotides matching TRBD2. The CDR3 consists of 16 residues. Germline CDR1 reads SQVTM; CDR2 reads ANQGSEA. V lost 4 bases and J lost 2; bases outside the gene matches: 7. The CDR3 here is CSVAGASGGTYNEQFF. Here the CDR3 DNA reads TGCAGCGTTGCTGGGGCTAGCGGGGGGACCTACAATGAGCAGTTCTTC.

The gene calls are TRBV28 and TRBJ2-3; D is unclear. V dropped 6 bases and J dropped 0 bases, with 16 bases sitting between them. The length of the CDR3 is 16 residues. Germline V gives CDR1 MDHEN, CDR2 SYDVKM. CDR3 nucleotides: TGTGCCAGCAGCGAATTCCGCGTTACGAGCACAGATACGCAGTATTTT. Translation: CASSEFRVTSTDTQYF.

The V gene is TRBV14, the J gene TRBJ2-1; TRBD2 agrees at 11 bases. J was trimmed by 10 bases and V by 1 base; bases with no gene match: 9. The CDR3 length is 16 residues. The germline V gene has CDR1 SGHDN and CDR2 FVKESK. The CDR3: CASSQVSTSGALEQFF. Here the CDR3 DNA reads TGTGCCAGCAGCCAAGTCTCGACTAGCGGGGCCTTAGAGCAGTTCTTC.

This clonotype came up a few times. The chain joins TRBV5-6 to TRBJ2-7; D perhaps matches TRBD2 (5 bases). Germline lookup yields CDR1 SGHDT and CDR2 YYEEEE. There are 15 residues in the CDR3. Between the trimmed V and J ends, which lost 0 bases and 2 bases, there was a span of 12 bases. The CDR3 sequence: CASSLGRGIPYEQYF. The CDR3 coding sequence is TGTGCCAGCAGCTTGGGACGGGGAATCCCCTACGAGCAGTACTTC.

This clonotype has a count of ten or more. The rearrangement links TRBV7-2 to TRBJ2-1; maybe TRBD2 (6 bases). Germline-derived CDR1 and CDR2 are SGHTA and FQGNSA. The CDR3 extends over 18 amino acids. V gave up 7 bases and J gave up 1 base, with 23 bases separating them. CDR3 loop: CASINAGLTRNSYNEQFF. Written as DNA, the CDR3 is TGTGCCAGCATCAACGCGGGGCTCACCAGGAATTCCTACAATGAGCAGTTCTTC.